Shown below are 27 T cell receptor beta chains from a single sample sequenced in a study of control samples from healthy donors and cancer patients. Data came from immunoSEQ multiplex PCR; TCRdb stores just in-frame clones and leaves some out. Among some 140,000 clones listed, 80% to 90% were seen once. The sequencing input was blood. Receptor source: a woman younger than 45 in good health.

V and J are TRBV4-2 and TRBJ2-5; D call uncertain. V was trimmed by 0 bases and J by 4 bases, leaving 9 bases between them. Germline assignment: CDR1 LGHNA and CDR2 YNFKEQ. The CDR3 extends over 14 amino acids. CDR3 bases: TGTGCCAGCAGCCAAGATCCTAGGAGAGAGACCCAGTACTTC. This codes for CASSQDPRRETQYF.

The CDR3: CASSFGDRGFSGSEAFF. The CDR3 DNA follows: TGTGCCAGCAGCTTCGGGGACAGGGGATTTAGTGGGTCTGAAGCTTTCTTT. The rearrangement uses TRBV5-5 and TRBJ1-1, with 10 bases identical to TRBD1. Germline loops: CDR1 SGHKS, CDR2 YYEKEE (reference sequence). The CDR3 has 17 residues. Trimming at V came to 2 bases and at J to 6 bases, leaving 13 bases not matched to a gene.

The rearrangement joins TRBV27 to TRBJ2-3; D ambiguous. V lost 6 bases to trimming and J lost 4 bases, with 14 bases between them. The CDR3 totals 14 residues. CDR1 is MNHEY, CDR2 SMNVEV, per germline (reference sequence). CDR3 DNA: TGTGCCAGCAGGCGAAGAATAGGTCCAGATACGCAGTATTTT. Its protein is CASRRRIGPDTQYF.

The chain links TRBV5-6 to TRBJ2-2, with TRBD1 identical over 8 bases. The CDR3 is 17 amino acids. CDR1 is SGHDT, CDR2 YYEEEE, per germline. Losses at the gene ends were 0 bases for V and 3 bases for J; bases not matched to a gene: 7. The CDR3 nucleotides read TGTGCCAGCAGCTTGGGCAGGGGGCGGCTTTACACCGGGGAGCTGTTTTTT. It encodes CASSLGRGRLYTGELFF.

The chain uses TRBV7-3 and TRBJ2-1; the D is unclear. The CDR3 runs 13 residues. The germline V gene encodes CDR1 SGHTA and CDR2 FQGTGA. V lost 1 base, J lost 6 bases, and 7 bases lay in between. Here the CDR3 DNA reads TGTGCCAGCAGCTTAATTTCGGGCAATGAGCAGTTCTTC. Its translation is CASSLISGNEQFF.

V gene TRBV19 combines with J gene TRBJ2-1; 9 nucleotides match TRBD2. The V gene end was trimmed by 3 bases and the J gene end by 4 bases; junction bases not matched to a gene: 4. Per the germline V gene, CDR1 is LNHDA and CDR2 is SQIVND (reference sequence). CDR3 size: 15 residues. This CDR3 is CASSISSGGYNEQFF. DNA of the CDR3: TGTGCCAGTAGTATTTCGAGCGGGGGGTACAATGAGCAGTTCTTC.

This chain joins TRBV28 and TRBJ1-2, with D possibly matching TRBD1 (5 bases). Germline values: CDR1 MDHEN, CDR2 SYDVKM. V was clipped by 5 bases and J by 0 bases, with 13 bases between them. This CDR3 comprises 15 residues. Here the CDR3 DNA reads TGTGCCAGCAGTGCTACAGGCGAGTCTAACTATGGCTACACCTTC. Translation: CASSATGESNYGYTF.

V gene TRBV5-1 combines with J gene TRBJ2-5, with TRBD2 matching over 8 bases. V lost 0 bases to trimming and J lost 1 base; unmatched junction nucleotides: 5. The CDR3 runs 16 residues. Germline V gives CDR1 SGHRS, CDR2 YFSETQ. CDR3 bases: TGCGCCAGCAGCTTGGACCCGGCGGGGGGCCAAGAGACCCAGTACTTC. It encodes CASSLDPAGGQETQYF.

V gene TRBV5-1 combines with J gene TRBJ2-2; TRBD1 aligns across 8 bases. Germline V gene sequence: CDR1 SGHRS, CDR2 YFSETQ. The CDR3 length is 16 residues. V trimming: 4 bases; J trimming: 3 bases; junction bases outside the gene matches: 8. The CDR3 is CASSGRTGRDTGELFF. In DNA form, the CDR3 reads TGCGCCAGCAGCGGACGGACAGGGCGGGACACCGGGGAGCTGTTTTTT.

A single count supports this clone. The chain combines TRBV28 with TRBJ2-1; D gene uncertain. The CDR3 has 13 amino acids. With 11 bases removed from V and 1 base from J, the gap between germline ends came to 12 bases. Germline V gene data show CDR1 as MDHEN and CDR2 as SYDVKM. CDR3 in DNA: TGTGCCGCCCTGGGTAGGTCCTACAATGAGCAGTTCTTC. It translates to CAALGRSYNEQFF.

The gene calls are TRBV28 and TRBJ2-6, with D perhaps being TRBD1 or TRBD2 (5 bases each). The CDR3 is made up of 15 amino acids. Germline V gene lookup returns CDR1 MDHEN and CDR2 SYDVKM. V shed 4 bases and J shed 0 bases, with 7 bases lying between them. CDR3 DNA sequence: TGTGCCAGCAGTTCAGGGAGCTCTGGGGCCAACGTCCTGACTTTC. Protein sequence: CASSSGSSGANVLTF.

This rearrangement joins TRBV7-3 to TRBJ1-1; 7 bases align to TRBD1. V dropped 6 bases and J dropped 1; count of bases not matched to a gene: 5. Germline CDR1 SGHTA, CDR2 FQGTGA. CDR3 size: 14 residues. CDR3 nucleotides: TGTGCCAGCAGGACCTCAGGGGGGAACACTGAAGCTTTCTTT. This gives the protein CASRTSGGNTEAFF.

The chain uses TRBV28 and TRBJ1-1; D call uncertain. Germline assignment: CDR1 MDHEN and CDR2 SYDVKM. The V and J ends lost 7 bases and 4 bases respectively, with 13 bases between them. The CDR3 runs 13 residues. CDR3 in DNA: TGTGCCAGCATTACCATGGGTGCCACTGAAGCTTTCTTT. Its translation is CASITMGATEAFF. The entire variable domain, with the rest obtained from reference TRBV28 and TRBJ1-1, is as follows: DVKVTQSSRYLVKRTGEKVFLECVQDMDHENMFWYRQDPGLGLRLIYFSYDVKMKEKGDIPEGYSVSREKKERFSLILESASTNQTSMYLCASITMGATEAFFGQGTRLTVV.

The CDR3 loop reads CASSLSDRGEGYTF. For the CDR3, the DNA is TGTGCCAGCAGTTTATCGGACAGGGGTGAAGGCTACACCTTC. The V gene is TRBV27, the J gene TRBJ1-2; 9 bases fit TRBD1. The CDR3 is 14 residues long. CDR1 is MNHEY and CDR2 is SMNVEV in the germline V gene (reference sequence). The J segment lost 8 bases and the V segment lost 0 bases, leaving 4 bases of the junction unmatched.

The chain recombines TRBV10-3 with TRBJ2-7, with D uncertain. From germline, CDR1 is ENHRY and CDR2 SYGVKD. Trimming removed 6 bases at V and 3 bases at J, with 15 bases between. The CDR3 spans 14 residues. CDR3 region: CAIRLDLAFYEQYF. The CDR3, as DNA: TGTGCCATCAGACTGGACCTCGCCTTCTACGAGCAGTACTTC.

This chain links TRBV11-2 with TRBJ1-2, with D possibly TRBD1 on 5 matching bases. With 1 base removed from V and 3 bases from J, the gap between germline ends came to 9 bases. The CDR3 loop spans 14 amino acids. Per germline, CDR1 SGHAT and CDR2 FQNNGV. CDR3 region: CASSLGGYDYGYTF. CDR3 DNA: TGTGCCAGCAGCTTAGGGGGGTACGACTATGGCTACACCTTC. Full variable domain (outside the CDR3, taken from reference TRBV11-2 and TRBJ1-2): EAGVAQSPRYKIIEKRQSVAFWCNPISGHATLYWYQQILGQGPKLLIQFQNNGVVDDSQLPKDRFSAERLKGVDSTLKIQPAKLEDSAVYLCASSLGGYDYGYTFGSGTRLTVV.

V gene TRBV5-4 combines with J gene TRBJ2-7; 8 positions agree with TRBD2. This CDR3 is 16 amino acids long. The J segment lost 7 bases and the V segment lost 0 bases, leaving 12 bases of the junction unmatched. From germline, CDR1 is SGHNT and CDR2 YYREEE (reference sequence). The CDR3 DNA reads as TGTGCCAGCAGCTTGGCCGGGTCGGGAGGGCGGGGTGAGCAGTACTTC. Translating gives CASSLAGSGGRGEQYF.

The V and J genes are TRBV5-1 and TRBJ2-2; D may be TRBD1 (6 bases). Looked up from germline, CDR1 is SGHRS and CDR2 is YFSETQ. The CDR3 contains 14 residues. Trimming stripped 4 bases from V and 6 bases from J, with 13 bases between. The CDR3 region has the DNA TGCGCCAGCAGCCGGGATCCAGGGGCCGGGGAGCTGTTTTTT. Residues: CASSRDPGAGELFF. Using reference TRBV5-1 and TRBJ2-2 for the parts outside the CDR3, the full variable domain is KAGVTQTPRYLIKTRGQQVTLSCSPISGHRSVSWYQQTPGQGLQFLFEYFSETQRNKGNFPGRFSGRQFSNSRSEMNVSTLELGDSALYLCASSRDPGAGELFFGEGSRLTVL.

The chain couples TRBV25-1 to TRBJ1-2; D remains ambiguous. This CDR3 has 13 amino acids. The V gene's germline CDR1 is MGHDK and CDR2 SYGVNS. Trimming took off 2 bases at V and 4 bases at J, with 8 bases between the two ends. In DNA, the CDR3 is TGTGCCAGCAGTGAAAACGGGCCCTATGGCTACACCTTC. Its protein is CASSENGPYGYTF.

This chain joins TRBV5-1 and TRBJ2-7, with 7 bases matching TRBD1. The CDR3 has 17 amino acids. The germline CDR1 and CDR2 sequences are SGHRS and YFSETQ. The junction had 11 bases not matched to a gene; V was cut back by 0 bases and J by 2 bases. This CDR3 is CASSLAGGQARAYEQYF. CDR3 DNA sequence: TGCGCCAGCAGCTTGGCCGGAGGACAGGCGAGGGCCTACGAGCAGTACTTC.

The chain links TRBV5-1 to TRBJ2-1, with 7 bases identical to TRBD2. Germline assignment: CDR1 SGHRS and CDR2 YFSETQ. The CDR3 extends over 14 amino acids. V shed 6 bases, J shed 3 bases, and the junction held 6 bases outside the gene matches. CDR3 sequence reads: CASKGREVYNEQFF. The CDR3, as DNA: TGCGCCAGCAAGGGACGGGAGGTCTACAATGAGCAGTTCTTC.

To note about this clone: In the same sample, other DNA sequences code for this CDR3. This rearrangement joins TRBV5-1 to TRBJ2-3; no clear D gene. The CDR3 length is 13 residues. CDR1 is SGHRS, CDR2 YFSETQ, per germline. V dropped 0 bases and J dropped 0 bases, with 2 bases sitting between them. In DNA form, the CDR3 reads TGCGCCAGCAGCTTGGACAGCACAGATACGCAGTATTTT. Translated, it gives CASSLDSTDTQYF.

This clone was detected once. This chain uses TRBV10-3 with TRBJ1-4, with no clear D. Germline lookup yields CDR1 ENHRY and CDR2 SYGVKD. Trimming pared 7 bases from V and 8 bases from J, leaving 8 bases between. CDR3 length: 11 amino acids. The CDR3 loop is CAINLGEKLFF. CDR3 sequence (DNA): TGTGCCATCAACTTGGGGGAAAAACTGTTTTTT.

The chain uses TRBV6-1 and TRBJ1-2; D unclear. This CDR3 comprises 14 residues. Per the germline V gene, CDR1 is MNHNS and CDR2 is SASEGT. V gave up 2 bases and J gave up 4 bases, with 11 bases separating them. The CDR3 bases are TGTGCCAGCAGTGAACGGGGTCTAATCTATGGCTACACCTTC. Protein: CASSERGLIYGYTF.

V is TRBV7-9 and J is TRBJ1-2; the match to TRBD1 covers 7 bases. V was pared by 5 bases and J by 6 bases, with 6 bases of the junction left unmatched. The length of the CDR3 is 13 residues. The germline V gene encodes CDR1 SEHNR and CDR2 FQNEAQ (reference sequence). CDR3 region: CASSQTGPNGYTF. The CDR3 region has the DNA TGTGCCAGCAGCCAGACAGGGCCAAATGGCTACACCTTC.

The rearrangement uses TRBV6-4 and TRBJ2-3, with 10 bases identical to TRBD2. This CDR3 comprises 15 residues. V lost 2 bases to trimming and J lost 5 bases; unmatched junction nucleotides: 4. CDR1 and CDR2 (germline): MRHNA, SNTAGT. The CDR3 DNA reads as TGTGCCAGCAGTGACCTAGCGGGGGATCAAGATACGCAGTATTTT. Translating it yields CASSDLAGDQDTQYF.

The chain uses TRBV5-8 and TRBJ1-3; no firm D call. Germline-derived CDR1 and CDR2 are SGHTS and YDEGEE. Trimming shortened V by 5 bases and J by 7 bases, and 16 bases separated the two germline ends. This CDR3 region has 14 residues. CDR3 sequence: CASRLSGVLNTIYF. CDR3 nucleotides: TGTGCCAGCAGGTTGTCCGGGGTGCTGAACACCATATATTTT.